This is a list of T cell receptor beta chains from one sample in a study of T-cell memory formation after mild COVID-19. One entry per CDR3 protein, called by TCRdb with MiXCR from the 5' RACE reads. The sample has about 210,000 distinct CDR3 sequences, about 10% seen once. Input material: PBMCs or a T cell subset sorted from them (not recorded which). These TCRs come from a man between 18 and 29 years old who had mild COVID-19 (a few samples of this study predate the infection). Cell type and time point are not known. Both conserved end residues are part of each CDR3. D genes are given only for firm matches. The size entry is marked missing in some rows and otherwise reads once, few, many or a size class.

CDR3nt: TGTGCCAGCAGCTTTTGGAACAGGAACACTGAAGCTTTCTTT
CDR3aa: CASSFWNRNTEAFF
abundance: few
j_gene: TRBJ1-1
d_gene: -
v_gene: TRBV5-4

CDR3nt: TGTGCCACCAGCAGAGAGTTGAGGTCACCCCTCCACTTT
CDR3aa: CATSRELRSPLHF
abundance: -
j_gene: TRBJ1-6
d_gene: -
v_gene: TRBV15

CDR3nt: TGTGCCAGCAGTTTAGGATTGGACAAGATCACAGATACGCAGTATTTT
CDR3aa: CASSLGLDKITDTQYF
abundance: -
j_gene: TRBJ2-3
d_gene: -
v_gene: TRBV27

CDR3nt: TGTGCCAGCACTTCGCTCCGGGGGGCCGGCGGCTACACCTTC
CDR3aa: CASTSLRGAGGYTF
abundance: many
j_gene: TRBJ1-2
d_gene: -
v_gene: TRBV12-3/TRBV12-4

CDR3nt: TGTGCCACTACGACCCCAGCGAGTCGTCCCGGGGAGCTGTTTTTT
CDR3aa: CATTTPASRPGELFF
abundance: few
j_gene: TRBJ2-2
d_gene: -
v_gene: TRBV19

CDR3nt: TGTGCCAGCAGCCAAGAGGGCCAGGCGACGAATCAGCCCCAGCATTTT
CDR3aa: CASSQEGQATNQPQHF
abundance: -
j_gene: TRBJ1-5
d_gene: -
v_gene: TRBV4-2

CDR3nt: TGTGCCAGCAGCTTCGGTAGCGGGGGAAGCCAAGAGACCCAGTACTTC
CDR3aa: CASSFGSGGSQETQYF
abundance: few
j_gene: TRBJ2-5
d_gene: TRBD2
v_gene: TRBV7-2

CDR3nt: TGTGCCAGCAGTGCTGTGGACAGTTCTGGCTACACCTTC
CDR3aa: CASSAVDSSGYTF
abundance: -
j_gene: TRBJ1-2
d_gene: -
v_gene: TRBV28

CDR3nt: TGTGCTAGTGGAACATCGGGAACGAACACCGGGGAGCTGTTTTTT
CDR3aa: CASGTSGTNTGELFF
abundance: -
j_gene: TRBJ2-2
d_gene: -
v_gene: TRBV12-5

CDR3nt: TGTGCCACCAGCAGAGATCTCGGCATTCAGCCCCAGCATTTT
CDR3aa: CATSRDLGIQPQHF
abundance: few
j_gene: TRBJ1-5
d_gene: -
v_gene: TRBV15

CDR3nt: TGTGCCAGCAGTAGGACAGGGACGAACACTGAAGCTTTCTTT
CDR3aa: CASSRTGTNTEAFF
abundance: few
j_gene: TRBJ1-1
d_gene: TRBD1
v_gene: TRBV6-5

CDR3nt: TGTGCCAGCAGCTCCCGGCTTACCACGGATGAGCAGTTCTTC
CDR3aa: CASSSRLTTDEQFF
abundance: few
j_gene: TRBJ2-1
d_gene: -
v_gene: TRBV11-1

CDR3nt: TGTGCCATCAGAACCCTGACAAAGGCAGGGCGCGGCACTGAAGCTTTCTTT
CDR3aa: CAIRTLTKAGRGTEAFF
abundance: many
j_gene: TRBJ1-1
d_gene: -
v_gene: TRBV10-3

CDR3nt: TGTGCCAGCAGCGTAGCTCCTAGCGGGGGGGCTCGTACCGGGGAGCTGTTTTTT
CDR3aa: CASSVAPSGGARTGELFF
abundance: -
j_gene: TRBJ2-2
d_gene: TRBD2
v_gene: TRBV9

CDR3nt: TGTGCCAGCAGTTCCGTCAATCAGCCCCAGCATTTT
CDR3aa: CASSSVNQPQHF
abundance: few
j_gene: TRBJ1-5
d_gene: -
v_gene: TRBV12-3/TRBV12-4

CDR3nt: TGTGCCAGCAGCTCCTCGGGTGAGCAGTTCTTC
CDR3aa: CASSSSGEQFF
abundance: -
j_gene: TRBJ2-1
d_gene: -
v_gene: TRBV7-2

CDR3nt: TGTGCCAGCAGCTCGGTCCTGAATGAGCAGTTCTTC
CDR3aa: CASSSVLNEQFF
abundance: -
j_gene: TRBJ2-1
d_gene: -
v_gene: TRBV5-5

CDR3nt: TGTGCCAGCAGTTTATCGGCAGGGGTTGGCTATGGCTACACCTTC
CDR3aa: CASSLSAGVGYGYTF
abundance: few
j_gene: TRBJ1-2
d_gene: -
v_gene: TRBV27

CDR3nt: TGCGCCAGCAGCTTGGTTCGGGGGCGGGCGGAGACCCAGTACTTC
CDR3aa: CASSLVRGRAETQYF
abundance: many
j_gene: TRBJ2-5
d_gene: -
v_gene: TRBV5-1

CDR3nt: TGTGCCAGCGGGCCCGGGGTTCAGTCTTCATCGACCTACGAGCAGTACTTC
CDR3aa: CASGPGVQSSSTYEQYF
abundance: few
j_gene: TRBJ2-7
d_gene: -
v_gene: TRBV13